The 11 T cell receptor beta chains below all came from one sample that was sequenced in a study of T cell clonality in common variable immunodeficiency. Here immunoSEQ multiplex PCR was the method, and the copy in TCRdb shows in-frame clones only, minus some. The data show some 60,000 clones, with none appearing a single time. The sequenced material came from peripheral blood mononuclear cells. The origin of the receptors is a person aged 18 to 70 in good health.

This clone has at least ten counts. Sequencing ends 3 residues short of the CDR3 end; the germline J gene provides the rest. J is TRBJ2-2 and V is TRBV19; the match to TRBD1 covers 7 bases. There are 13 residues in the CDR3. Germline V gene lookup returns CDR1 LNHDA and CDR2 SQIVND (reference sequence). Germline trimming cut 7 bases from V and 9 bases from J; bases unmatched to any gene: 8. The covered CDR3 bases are TGTGCCAGTACACAACAGGGGTCCAGGGAG. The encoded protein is CASTQQGSRE. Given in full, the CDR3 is CASTQQGSRELFF.

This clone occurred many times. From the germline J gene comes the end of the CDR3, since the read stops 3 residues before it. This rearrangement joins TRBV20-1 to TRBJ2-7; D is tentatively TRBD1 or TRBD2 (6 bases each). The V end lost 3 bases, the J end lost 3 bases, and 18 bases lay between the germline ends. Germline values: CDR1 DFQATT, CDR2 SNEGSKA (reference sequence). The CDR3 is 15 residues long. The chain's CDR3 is CSASWGRDGYYEQYF. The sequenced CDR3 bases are TGCAGTGCTAGTTGGGGGCGGGACGGGTACTACGAG.

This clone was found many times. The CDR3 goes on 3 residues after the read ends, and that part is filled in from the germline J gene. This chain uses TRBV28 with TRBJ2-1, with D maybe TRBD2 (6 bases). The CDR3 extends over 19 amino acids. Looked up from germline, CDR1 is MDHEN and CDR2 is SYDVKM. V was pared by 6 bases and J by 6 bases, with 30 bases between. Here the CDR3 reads CASSFRRTKVGFAGNEQFF. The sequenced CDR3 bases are TGTGCCAGCAGCTTTCGGCGGACTAAGGTGGGATTTGCTGGCAATGAG.

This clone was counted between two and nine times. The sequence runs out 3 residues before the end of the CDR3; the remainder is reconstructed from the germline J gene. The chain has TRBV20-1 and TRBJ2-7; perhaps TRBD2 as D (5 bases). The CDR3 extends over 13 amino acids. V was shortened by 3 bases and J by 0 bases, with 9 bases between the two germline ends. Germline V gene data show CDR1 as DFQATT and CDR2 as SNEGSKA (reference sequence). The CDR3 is CSARGSGSYEQYF. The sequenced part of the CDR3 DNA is TGCAGTGCTAGGGGAAGCGGCTCCTACGAG.

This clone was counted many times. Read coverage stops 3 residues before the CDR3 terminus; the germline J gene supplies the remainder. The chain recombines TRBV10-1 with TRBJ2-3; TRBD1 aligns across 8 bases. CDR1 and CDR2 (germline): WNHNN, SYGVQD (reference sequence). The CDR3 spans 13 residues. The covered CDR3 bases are TGCGCCAGCAACATTAGGACAGGGCAAACG. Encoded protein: CASNIRTGQT. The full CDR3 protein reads CASNIRTGQTQYF.

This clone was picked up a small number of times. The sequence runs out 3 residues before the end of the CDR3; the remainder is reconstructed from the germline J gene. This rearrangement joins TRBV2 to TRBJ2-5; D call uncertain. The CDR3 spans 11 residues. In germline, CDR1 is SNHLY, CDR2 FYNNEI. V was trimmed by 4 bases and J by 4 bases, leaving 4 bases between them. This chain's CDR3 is CASSGAETQYF. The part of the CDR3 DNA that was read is TGTGCCAGCAGTGGGGCAGAGACC.

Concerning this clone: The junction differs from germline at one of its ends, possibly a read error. The CDR3 sequence is CASFLAGYYEQFF. Incomplete CDR3 DNA: TGTGCCAGTTTCCTAGCGGGCTACTATGAG. The chain recombines TRBV2 with TRBJ2-1, with 8 nucleotides matching TRBD2. The read ends 3 residues early relative to the CDR3; the germline J gene fills the gap. This CDR3 is 13 amino acids long. CDR1 SNHLY and CDR2 FYNNEI come from the germline V gene.

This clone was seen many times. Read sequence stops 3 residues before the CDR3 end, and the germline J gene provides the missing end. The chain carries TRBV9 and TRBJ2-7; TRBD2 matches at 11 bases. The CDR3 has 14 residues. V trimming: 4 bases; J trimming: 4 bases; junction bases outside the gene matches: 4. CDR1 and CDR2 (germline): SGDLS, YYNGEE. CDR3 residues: CASSSRTSGYEQYF. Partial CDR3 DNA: TGTGCCAGCAGCTCCCGGACTAGCGGGTACGAG.

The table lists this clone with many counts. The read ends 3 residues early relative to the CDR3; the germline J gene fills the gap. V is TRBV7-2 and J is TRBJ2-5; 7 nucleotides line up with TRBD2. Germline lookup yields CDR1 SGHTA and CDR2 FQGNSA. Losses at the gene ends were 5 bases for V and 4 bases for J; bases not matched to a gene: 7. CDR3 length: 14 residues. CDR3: CASSRPGGGETQYF. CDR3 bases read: TGTGCCAGCAGCCGACCTGGGGGGGGAGAGACC.

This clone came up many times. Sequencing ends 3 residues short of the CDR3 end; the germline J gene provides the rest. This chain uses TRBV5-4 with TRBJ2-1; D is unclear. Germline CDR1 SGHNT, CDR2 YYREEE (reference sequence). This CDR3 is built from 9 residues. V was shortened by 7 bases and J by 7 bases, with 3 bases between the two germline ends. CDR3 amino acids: CASYNEQFF. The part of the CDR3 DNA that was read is TGTGCCAGCTATAATGAG. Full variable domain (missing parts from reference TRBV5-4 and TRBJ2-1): ETGVTQSPTHLIKTRGQQVTLRCSSQSGHNTVSWYQQALGQGPQFIFQYYREEENGRGNFPPRFSGLQFPNYSSELNVNALELDDSALYLCASYNEQFFGPGTRLTVL.

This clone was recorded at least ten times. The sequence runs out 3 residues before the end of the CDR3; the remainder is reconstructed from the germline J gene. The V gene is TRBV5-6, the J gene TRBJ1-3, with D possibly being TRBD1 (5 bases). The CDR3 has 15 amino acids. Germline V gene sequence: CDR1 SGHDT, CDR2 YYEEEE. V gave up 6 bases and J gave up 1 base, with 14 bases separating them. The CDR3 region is CASTFFGGSGNTIYF. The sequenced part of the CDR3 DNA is TGTGCCAGCACCTTCTTCGGGGGTTCTGGAAACACC.